The following is a T cell receptor (beta chain) sequence with its context. Its cognate antigen is unknown. These data come from a study of blood T cells in healthy people across ages. Findings and caveats of the study: In long-lived donors, naive CD4+ cell counts and diversity exceeded those of aged donors.

Trimming removed 5 bases from V and 3 bases from J; junction bases left unmatched: 8. CDR1 and CDR2 (germline): LGHDT, YNNKEL (reference sequence). The CDR3 is 15 residues long. With a J-beta primer mix and a sample-barcoded 5' primer, a second PCR ran 7 to 11 cycles. MiXCR, applied by TCRdb to the 5' RACE reads, yields one record per CDR3 protein. The data hold some 850,000 distinct CDR3 sequences, with more than 25% observed a single time. These data were also filed under a second study, of T cells of mothers and their children. That report adds: Nine systemically healthy Caucasian donors: three mothers, six children.

This receptor was taken from a boy aged 5-17 years in good health. Sequenced sample: blood. The chain employs TRBV3-1 and TRBJ2-3, with 7 bases aligning to TRBD2. CDR3 sequence: CASSSSLARTDTQYF. The DNA of the CDR3 is TGTGCCAGCAGCAGCTCACTAGCGCGAACAGATACGCAGTATTTT.